This TCR beta chain was captured by sequencing in a study of blood T cell repertoires in COVID-19. Study as a whole: Sites across the United States, Italy and Spain contributed samples from acute and convalescent COVID-19. From T cells, B-cell-depleted T cells, or PBMCs came the material, which was cDNA or gDNA.

With V trimmed by 5 bases and J by 10 bases, 7 bases remained unmatched. The CDR3 consists of 15 residues. Germline CDR1 MNHEY, CDR2 SVGAGI. In the authors' workflow: Estimates of nucleated cell counts were drawn from the amplification of reference gene primers. Libraries were prepared by immunoSEQ multiplex PCR; TCRdb keeps only in-frame clonotypes and omits some of them. V, J and clone size derive from that table, while D and trimming were established from the DNA sequence. There are about 210,000 clones in the sample; about 88% occur only once, and roughly 0.69% lies in the top ten. This TCR was recovered from a man aged 35 to 55 with acute or convalescent COVID-19. Sequenced sample: peripheral blood. The chain couples TRBV6-5 to TRBJ2-1, with TRBD2 matching over 14 bases. Here the CDR3 reads CASSPGLAGVQEQFF. For the CDR3, the DNA is TGTGCCAGCAGTCCGGGACTAGCGGGAGTTCAGGAGCAGTTCTTC.